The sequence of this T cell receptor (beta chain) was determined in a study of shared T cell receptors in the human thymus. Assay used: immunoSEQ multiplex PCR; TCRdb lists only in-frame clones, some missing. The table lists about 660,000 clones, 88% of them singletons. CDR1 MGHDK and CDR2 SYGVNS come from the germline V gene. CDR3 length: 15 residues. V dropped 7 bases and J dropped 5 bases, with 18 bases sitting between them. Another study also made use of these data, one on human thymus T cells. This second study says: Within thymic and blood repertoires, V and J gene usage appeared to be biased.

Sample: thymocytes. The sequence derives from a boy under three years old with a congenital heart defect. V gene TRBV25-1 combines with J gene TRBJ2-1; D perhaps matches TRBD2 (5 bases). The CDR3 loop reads CASTRRGYGNNEQFF. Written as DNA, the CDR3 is TGTGCCAGCACCAGACGGGGATATGGGAACAATGAGCAGTTCTTC.